Listed below are T cell receptor beta chains from one sample, sequenced in a study of early T cells in non-severe SARS-CoV-2 infection. A single record per CDR3 protein comes from TCRdb applying MiXCR to the 5' RACE reads. The data show about 89,000 distinct CDR3 sequences, roughly 15% seen once. Source: whole blood, taken at baseline. Source of these receptors: an adult who was a healthcare worker with PCR-confirmed SARS-CoV-2 infection or an uninfected control (not recorded which). CDR3s leave out the opening cysteine and the closing phenylalanine or tryptophan. Fields, in order: CDR3 length, V gene, J gene, CDR3 protein.

CDR3 length: 14
V gene: TRBV27
J gene: TRBJ2-7
CDR3 protein: ASSLSGGLFTYEQY

CDR3 length: 11
V gene: TRBV5-6
J gene: TRBJ2-5
CDR3 protein: ASSSNRVETQY

CDR3 length: 10
V gene: TRBV11-2
J gene: TRBJ2-1
CDR3 protein: ASSLSRYEQF

CDR3 length: 10
V gene: TRBV28
J gene: TRBJ2-7
CDR3 protein: ASTSGSYEQY

CDR3 length: 11
V gene: TRBV28
J gene: TRBJ2-7
CDR3 protein: ASTPALVYEQY

CDR3 length: 13
V gene: TRBV19
J gene: TRBJ1-5
CDR3 protein: ASSPRGRRGYPQH

CDR3 length: 14
V gene: TRBV4-1
J gene: TRBJ2-7
CDR3 protein: ASSRRAGALTYEQY

CDR3 length: 12
V gene: TRBV28
J gene: TRBJ2-3
CDR3 protein: ASSSPAGIDTQY

CDR3 length: 13
V gene: TRBV19
J gene: TRBJ2-1
CDR3 protein: ASSRSGTPNNEQF

CDR3 length: 13
V gene: TRBV3-1
J gene: TRBJ2-3
CDR3 protein: ASSPGQTYTDTQY

CDR3 length: 17
V gene: TRBV7-2
J gene: TRBJ2-3
CDR3 protein: ASSLGSGLARSRYRTQY

CDR3 length: 12
V gene: TRBV20-1
J gene: TRBJ2-7
CDR3 protein: SAQGQPPYYEQY

CDR3 length: 12
V gene: TRBV5-5
J gene: TRBJ2-7
CDR3 protein: ASETGAVGYEQY

CDR3 length: 12
V gene: TRBV14
J gene: TRBJ2-1
CDR3 protein: ASSPLRQGDEQF

CDR3 length: 13
V gene: TRBV20-1
J gene: TRBJ1-6
CDR3 protein: SASLPGTENSPLH

CDR3 length: 10
V gene: TRBV3-1
J gene: TRBJ2-7
CDR3 protein: ASSQVRNEQY

CDR3 length: 15
V gene: TRBV28
J gene: TRBJ2-3
CDR3 protein: ASSLGTSGYSTDTQY

CDR3 length: 11
V gene: TRBV12-3/TRBV12-4
J gene: TRBJ2-7
CDR3 protein: ASSDGLYWEQY

CDR3 length: 13
V gene: TRBV5-1
J gene: TRBJ2-1
CDR3 protein: ASSVATSGGMRLF

CDR3 length: 16
V gene: TRBV7-9
J gene: TRBJ2-6
CDR3 protein: ASSSEGQGLSGANVLT

CDR3 length: 13
V gene: TRBV5-4
J gene: TRBJ2-2
CDR3 protein: ASSTRTPVTGELF

CDR3 length: 13
V gene: TRBV28
J gene: TRBJ2-7
CDR3 protein: ASAPGDRTGHEQY

CDR3 length: 13
V gene: TRBV9
J gene: TRBJ1-5
CDR3 protein: ASSVTGQSNQPQH

CDR3 length: 16
V gene: TRBV25-1
J gene: TRBJ2-3
CDR3 protein: ASSTHPEGRELADTQY

CDR3 length: 12
V gene: TRBV6-1
J gene: TRBJ2-1
CDR3 protein: ASITRVGYNEQF

CDR3 length: 12
V gene: TRBV7-8
J gene: TRBJ2-5
CDR3 protein: ASSLTGIQETQY

CDR3 length: 15
V gene: TRBV7-2
J gene: TRBJ2-2
CDR3 protein: ASSLTLTGRRTGELF

CDR3 length: 11
V gene: TRBV30
J gene: TRBJ2-7
CDR3 protein: AWSVGHNYEQY

CDR3 length: 12
V gene: TRBV12-5
J gene: TRBJ1-5
CDR3 protein: ASVLPGIYQPQH

CDR3 length: 13
V gene: TRBV18
J gene: TRBJ2-5
CDR3 protein: ASSPLAGMLETQY

CDR3 length: 10
V gene: TRBV5-4
J gene: TRBJ2-7
CDR3 protein: ASSLGGYEQY

CDR3 length: 11
V gene: TRBV27
J gene: TRBJ1-6
CDR3 protein: ASSPGEASPLH

CDR3 length: 13
V gene: TRBV5-1
J gene: TRBJ2-2
CDR3 protein: ASSSEGGSTGELF

CDR3 length: 14
V gene: TRBV28
J gene: TRBJ1-2
CDR3 protein: ASRLIGEDGLYGYT

CDR3 length: 11
V gene: TRBV3-1
J gene: TRBJ2-3
CDR3 protein: ASSLSGTDTQY

CDR3 length: 9
V gene: TRBV12-5
J gene: TRBJ2-3
CDR3 protein: ASGLGDTQY

CDR3 length: 16
V gene: TRBV7-9
J gene: TRBJ2-3
CDR3 protein: ASSFAGGRAGGSDTQY

CDR3 length: 13
V gene: TRBV6-1
J gene: TRBJ1-6
CDR3 protein: ASSERRGVGSPLH

CDR3 length: 13
V gene: TRBV28
J gene: TRBJ2-1
CDR3 protein: ASSLRLRQGDEQF

CDR3 length: 13
V gene: TRBV28
J gene: TRBJ2-1
CDR3 protein: ASRPSGGGYNEQF

CDR3 length: 9
V gene: TRBV6-2/TRBV6-3
J gene: TRBJ2-1
CDR3 protein: ASSYPHEQF

CDR3 length: 12
V gene: TRBV20-1
J gene: TRBJ1-4
CDR3 protein: SARVRASNEKLF

CDR3 length: 12
V gene: TRBV20-1
J gene: TRBJ2-7
CDR3 protein: SAFHPSGSDEQY

CDR3 length: 14
V gene: TRBV28
J gene: TRBJ1-2
CDR3 protein: ASSFRTDRVDYGYT

CDR3 length: 13
V gene: TRBV7-9
J gene: TRBJ2-7
CDR3 protein: ASSLSGSRTHEQY

CDR3 length: 16
V gene: TRBV28
J gene: TRBJ2-1
CDR3 protein: ASSSLTSGGSSYNEQF

CDR3 length: 15
V gene: TRBV12-3/TRBV12-4
J gene: TRBJ2-2
CDR3 protein: ASSLRYTRTNTGELF

CDR3 length: 13
V gene: TRBV30
J gene: TRBJ2-7
CDR3 protein: AWTLGASGTYEQY

CDR3 length: 12
V gene: TRBV5-1
J gene: TRBJ2-1
CDR3 protein: ASRISGRAWEQF

CDR3 length: 12
V gene: TRBV27
J gene: TRBJ1-5
CDR3 protein: ASSFSGGNQPQH

CDR3 length: 13
V gene: TRBV12-3/TRBV12-4
J gene: TRBJ2-7
CDR3 protein: ASSHTRGRMNEQY

CDR3 length: 13
V gene: TRBV3-1
J gene: TRBJ2-3
CDR3 protein: ASRHAGGPQDTQY

CDR3 length: 11
V gene: TRBV27
J gene: TRBJ2-1
CDR3 protein: ASSHGGPGEQF

CDR3 length: 15
V gene: TRBV7-8
J gene: TRBJ2-1
CDR3 protein: ASSLGGSGRAGNEQF

CDR3 length: 11
V gene: TRBV3-1
J gene: TRBJ2-2
CDR3 protein: ASSQVPSGELF